Below, one T cell receptor beta chain is given with its context. Documented treatment: preoperative locoregional IRX-2 cytokine immunotherapy. Preoperative locoregional IRX-2 cytokine immunotherapy was tested in the phase Ib source study. Clones were read by immunoSEQ multiplex PCR, and TCRdb kept only the in-frame ones, dropping some. The sample yields 40,000 or so clones, about 94% seen once. In germline, CDR1 is SQVTM, CDR2 ANQGSEA. The CDR3 extends over 13 amino acids. V lost 6 bases to trimming and J lost 9 bases; unmatched junction nucleotides: 11. These data come from a study of preoperative IRX-2 immunotherapy in early breast cancer.

This sequence joins TRBV29-1 and TRBJ2-7, with TRBD2 matching 10 bases. This receptor was identified in a human donor with breast cancer. The sequenced sample was tumor tissue, obtained after IRX-2 immunotherapy. CDR3: CSVGTSVPGGQYF. CDR3 bases: TGCAGCGTAGGGACTAGCGTCCCAGGGGGGCAGTACTTC.